The sequence of this T cell receptor beta chain was determined in a study of blood T cell repertoires in COVID-19. Authors' analysis steps: The assay estimated nucleated cells by amplifying reference gene primers. Produced via immunoSEQ multiplex PCR; TCRdb's table is partial and in-frame only. V, J and clone size derive from that table, while D and trimming were established from the DNA sequence. The table lists approximately 260,000 clones, approximately 80% of them singletons. Germline values: CDR1 LGHDT, CDR2 YNNKEL (reference sequence). This CDR3 contains 15 residues. Trimming took 3 bases from V and 2 from J, leaving 10 bases between them.

The source of this sequence is a woman aged 80 or older with acute or convalescent COVID-19. The chain recombines TRBV3-1 (or the pseudogene TRBV3-2) with TRBJ2-2; the D gene is possibly TRBD1 (6 bases). Specimen: peripheral blood. This CDR3 reads CASSQDSLNTGELFF. CDR3 nucleotide sequence: TGTGCCAGCAGCCAGGACAGCTTAAACACCGGGGAGCTGTTTTTT.